This T cell receptor (beta chain) was captured by sequencing in a study of blood T cells in healthy people across ages. This clonotype occurred a few times. RNA extraction gave at least 6 micrograms of total RNA per sample. A sample-barcoded 5' primer and a J-beta primer mix were used in a second PCR of roughly 6 to 11 cycles. TCRdb ran MiXCR on the 5' RACE reads and lists one entry per CDR3 protein. The sample yields 1.6 million or so distinct CDR3 sequences, about 31% seen once. V shed 5 bases, J shed 1 base, and the junction held 3 bases outside the gene matches. CDR3 size: 14 residues. CDR1 MNHEY and CDR2 SMNVEV come from the germline V gene (reference sequence).

This chain joins TRBV27 and TRBJ1-2, with TRBD1 identical over 8 bases. The sample taken for sequencing was blood. This TCR was recovered from a woman aged 30 to 39 in good health. CDR3 region: CASSHRGYNYGYTF. In DNA, the CDR3 is TGTGCCAGCAGTCACAGGGGGTATAACTATGGCTACACCTTC.